What follows is one TCR beta chain and its context. Its antigen is not identified. Heparinised blood was drawn once per donor, averaging approximately 100 mL. Via CD45RO/CCR7/CD25/CD127/CD95/CD27, cells of the CD4+ naive, central memory, regulatory and stem cell-like memory subsets were sorted. This record comes from a study of beta chain features in type 1 diabetes. General study points: Moderately but significantly shorter TCRB CDR3s were found in Type 1 diabetes patients in all four CD4+ subsets. A greater similarity of naive, central memory and Treg TCRB repertoires was seen among patients than among healthy donors.

TCRB transcripts that were expressed got sequenced, as all of the isolated RNA had been reverse transcribed. Profiled with immunoSEQ multiplex PCR; TCRdb holds only in-frame clones, not every one. The top ten clones hold roughly 0.46% of a sample with about 170,000 clones, approximately 8.1% of them seen once. The TCR sequence derives from a man between 18 and 35 years old with type 1 diabetes. The sample consisted of central memory CD4+ T cells from blood.

CDR3 DNA sequence: TGTGCCAGCAGTCTACTCTCCTACGAGCAGTACTTC. Residues: CASSLLSYEQYF. This sequence joins TRBV5-6 and TRBJ2-7; D gene uncertain. The germline V gene encodes CDR1 SGHDT and CDR2 YYEEEE. V was shortened by 5 bases and J by 0 bases, with 6 bases between the two germline ends. This CDR3 is 12 amino acids long.